A selection of T cell receptor beta chains follows, all from one sample in a study of T cell clonotyping in hematopoietic cell transplantation. Clones were read by immunoSEQ multiplex PCR, and TCRdb kept only the in-frame ones, dropping some. This table holds about 16,000 clones, around 93% found once. This specimen consisted of peripheral blood mononuclear cells, obtained before stem cell transplant. The receptor set was obtained from a man in his late teens or twenties with biphenotypic leukemia. Some clones in this sample may be carry-over from other donors' samples. Each CDR3 is given with its conserved first and last residue. A D gene is named only where the DNA matches it firmly. Size is stated for part of the rows, as once, few or many counts, or as a class when the clone is expanded.

J gene: TRBJ2-3; clone size: NA; D gene: TRBD2; V gene: TRBV5-1; CDR3 protein: CASSLGTSGFTDTQYF; CDR3 DNA: TGCGCCAGCAGCCTAGGGACTAGCGGCTTCACAGATACGCAGTATTTT
J gene: TRBJ2-5; clone size: NA; D gene: NA; V gene: TRBV29-1; CDR3 protein: CSVEGVAGRKETQYF; CDR3 DNA: TGCAGCGTTGAAGGGGTGGCGGGGAGAAAAGAGACCCAGTACTTC
J gene: TRBJ2-5; clone size: once; D gene: TRBD2; V gene: TRBV5-8; CDR3 protein: CASSAAGTSGGALETQYF; CDR3 DNA: TGTGCCAGCAGCGCGGCCGGGACTAGCGGGGGGGCGTTAGAGACCCAGTACTTC
J gene: TRBJ1-6; clone size: once; D gene: NA; V gene: TRBV6-5; CDR3 protein: CASSYQYWGSPLHF; CDR3 DNA: TGTGCCAGCAGTTACCAATACTGGGGATCACCCCTCCACTTT
J gene: TRBJ2-3; clone size: NA; D gene: NA; V gene: TRBV6-1; CDR3 protein: CASSDNGRAGTDTQYF; CDR3 DNA: TGTGCCAGCAGTGACAATGGACGGGCGGGCACAGATACGCAGTATTTT
J gene: TRBJ2-2; clone size: NA; D gene: NA; V gene: TRBV25-1; CDR3 protein: CASSEGGWGSRTGELFF; CDR3 DNA: TGTGCCAGCAGTGAAGGGGGTTGGGGGAGCCGCACCGGGGAGCTGTTTTTT
J gene: TRBJ2-1; clone size: NA; D gene: NA; V gene: TRBV19; CDR3 protein: CASTRGRGGLQFF; CDR3 DNA: TGTGCCAGTACCCGAGGCAGGGGGGGCCTTCAGTTCTTC
J gene: TRBJ1-1; clone size: NA; D gene: NA; V gene: TRBV6-5; CDR3 protein: CASSSSHTEAFF; CDR3 DNA: TGTGCCAGCAGTTCCTCACACACTGAAGCTTTCTTT
J gene: TRBJ1-1; clone size: NA; D gene: NA; V gene: TRBV5-1; CDR3 protein: CASSKGDSTEAFF; CDR3 DNA: TGCGCCAGCAGCAAAGGGGATAGCACTGAAGCTTTCTTT
J gene: TRBJ1-5; clone size: NA; D gene: NA; V gene: TRBV11-2; CDR3 protein: CASSLGSGLPPPQHF; CDR3 DNA: TGTGCCAGCAGCTTAGGTTCGGGACTACCCCCGCCCCAGCATTTT
J gene: TRBJ1-2; clone size: NA; D gene: NA; V gene: TRBV2; CDR3 protein: CASNREGNGYTF; CDR3 DNA: TGTGCCAGCAATAGGGAGGGAAATGGCTACACCTTC
J gene: TRBJ1-1; clone size: NA; D gene: NA; V gene: TRBV6-5; CDR3 protein: CASSERWGRTEAFF; CDR3 DNA: TGTGCCAGCAGCGAGCGGTGGGGGAGGACTGAAGCTTTCTTT
J gene: TRBJ2-3; clone size: NA; D gene: TRBD2; V gene: TRBV2; CDR3 protein: CASSEAFGLAGGTDTQYF; CDR3 DNA: TGTGCCAGCAGTGAAGCCTTCGGACTAGCGGGGGGCACAGATACGCAGTATTTT
J gene: TRBJ2-7; clone size: NA; D gene: TRBD2; V gene: TRBV4-3; CDR3 protein: CASSHEPLGGASGYEQYF; CDR3 DNA: TGCGCCAGCAGCCACGAGCCACTCGGCGGGGCTAGCGGCTACGAGCAGTACTTC
J gene: TRBJ1-2; clone size: NA; D gene: NA; V gene: TRBV29-1; CDR3 protein: CSTPSGSGGYTF; CDR3 DNA: TGCAGCACCCCATCGGGGTCTGGAGGCTACACCTTC
J gene: TRBJ1-1; clone size: NA; D gene: NA; V gene: TRBV9; CDR3 protein: CASSVVGTPNTEAFF; CDR3 DNA: TGTGCCAGCAGCGTAGTGGGGACACCGAACACTGAAGCTTTCTTT
J gene: TRBJ2-7; clone size: few; D gene: NA; V gene: TRBV6-6; CDR3 protein: CASSSSERAYEQYF; CDR3 DNA: TGTGCCAGCAGTAGCAGTGAAAGGGCCTACGAGCAGTACTTC
J gene: TRBJ2-7; clone size: NA; D gene: NA; V gene: TRBV13; CDR3 protein: CASSLYRSSYEQYF; CDR3 DNA: TGTGCCAGCAGTCTGTACAGGAGCTCCTACGAGCAGTACTTC
J gene: TRBJ2-2; clone size: NA; D gene: NA; V gene: TRBV5-4; CDR3 protein: CASSPGSTTGELFF; CDR3 DNA: TGTGCCAGCAGTCCGGGATCTACCACCGGGGAGCTGTTTTTT
J gene: TRBJ1-3; clone size: NA; D gene: TRBD1; V gene: TRBV6-5; CDR3 protein: CASRGQNSGNTIYF; CDR3 DNA: TGTGCCAGTAGGGGACAGAACTCTGGAAACACCATATATTTT
J gene: TRBJ2-7; clone size: NA; D gene: NA; V gene: TRBV5-6; CDR3 protein: CASSFGRSYEQYF; CDR3 DNA: TGTGCCAGCAGCTTCGGACGATCCTACGAGCAGTACTTC
J gene: TRBJ2-1; clone size: once; D gene: NA; V gene: TRBV11-2; CDR3 protein: CASSLEGGSEFF; CDR3 DNA: TGTGCCAGCAGCTTAGAAGGGGGATCGGAGTTCTTC
J gene: TRBJ2-7; clone size: once; D gene: TRBD1; V gene: TRBV6-5; CDR3 protein: CASSPGRDRTYEQYF; CDR3 DNA: TGTGCCAGCAGTCCCGGCCGGGACAGAACCTACGAGCAGTACTTC
J gene: TRBJ2-2; clone size: NA; D gene: NA; V gene: TRBV7-2; CDR3 protein: CASSRDAGELFF; CDR3 DNA: TGTGCCAGCAGCAGAGATGCCGGGGAGCTGTTTTTT
J gene: TRBJ1-4; clone size: NA; D gene: NA; V gene: TRBV7-2; CDR3 protein: CASSLGGEKLFF; CDR3 DNA: TGTGCCAGCAGCCTGGGCGGGGAAAAACTGTTTTTT
J gene: TRBJ2-3; clone size: few; D gene: NA; V gene: TRBV19; CDR3 protein: CASSIGGGTDTQYF; CDR3 DNA: TGTGCCAGTAGTATCGGGGGAGGCACAGATACGCAGTATTTT
J gene: TRBJ2-3; clone size: NA; D gene: TRBD2; V gene: TRBV6-5; CDR3 protein: CASRTRGRPDTQYF; CDR3 DNA: TGTGCCAGCAGAACCCGCGGGAGACCAGATACGCAGTATTTT
J gene: TRBJ1-1; clone size: few; D gene: TRBD1; V gene: TRBV30; CDR3 protein: CAWATGGTEAFF; CDR3 DNA: TGTGCCTGGGCTACAGGGGGCACTGAAGCTTTCTTT
J gene: TRBJ1-5; clone size: NA; D gene: NA; V gene: TRBV30; CDR3 protein: CAWSRQSGQPQHF; CDR3 DNA: TGTGCCTGGAGTCGACAGTCAGGGCAGCCCCAGCATTTT
J gene: TRBJ1-2; clone size: NA; D gene: TRBD1; V gene: TRBV5-6; CDR3 protein: CASSWWTGPNPNYGYTF; CDR3 DNA: TGTGCCAGCAGCTGGTGGACAGGGCCTAACCCTAACTATGGCTACACCTTC
J gene: TRBJ1-4; clone size: NA; D gene: NA; V gene: TRBV5-6; CDR3 protein: CASSLARGNEKLFF; CDR3 DNA: TGTGCCAGCAGCTTGGCACGGGGAAATGAAAAACTGTTTTTT
J gene: TRBJ2-1; clone size: NA; D gene: TRBD2; V gene: TRBV5-6; CDR3 protein: CASSLGLAEWNEQFF; CDR3 DNA: TGTGCCAGCAGCCTGGGACTAGCGGAGTGGAATGAGCAGTTCTTC
J gene: TRBJ2-7; clone size: once; D gene: TRBD2; V gene: TRBV2; CDR3 protein: CASSVSGGGFSYEQYF; CDR3 DNA: TGTGCCAGCAGCGTGTCGGGAGGGGGTTTCTCCTACGAGCAGTACTTC
J gene: TRBJ2-7; clone size: NA; D gene: NA; V gene: TRBV10-3; CDR3 protein: CAISAAAYEQYF; CDR3 DNA: TGTGCCATCAGTGCGGCAGCCTACGAGCAGTACTTC
J gene: TRBJ2-1; clone size: NA; D gene: NA; V gene: TRBV13; CDR3 protein: CASSSSLGNEQFF; CDR3 DNA: TGTGCCAGCAGCTCCTCCCTAGGCAATGAGCAGTTCTTC
J gene: TRBJ2-2; clone size: NA; D gene: NA; V gene: TRBV5-1; CDR3 protein: CASSLEGQNTGELFF; CDR3 DNA: TGCGCCAGCAGCTTGGAGGGACAGAACACCGGGGAGCTGTTTTTT
J gene: TRBJ2-5; clone size: NA; D gene: NA; V gene: TRBV30; CDR3 protein: CAWSLPASLGETQYF; CDR3 DNA: TGTGCCTGGAGTCTCCCGGCCTCCCTAGGGGAGACCCAGTACTTC
J gene: TRBJ2-1; clone size: NA; D gene: NA; V gene: TRBV2; CDR3 protein: CASSDHEQFF; CDR3 DNA: TGTGCCAGCAGTGACCATGAGCAGTTCTTC
J gene: TRBJ1-5; clone size: NA; D gene: NA; V gene: TRBV12-1; CDR3 protein: CASSLTHRTGGRKPQHF; CDR3 DNA: TGTGCCAGCAGTTTGACTCACCGGACAGGGGGGAGGAAGCCCCAGCATTTT
J gene: TRBJ2-4; clone size: few; D gene: NA; V gene: TRBV4-3; CDR3 protein: CASSHGQGDVDIQYF; CDR3 DNA: TGCGCCAGCAGCCATGGGCAGGGAGATGTAGACATTCAGTACTTC
J gene: TRBJ1-1; clone size: NA; D gene: NA; V gene: TRBV25-1; CDR3 protein: CATASGTEAFF; CDR3 DNA: TGTGCCACCGCGTCGGGCACTGAAGCTTTCTTT
J gene: TRBJ2-7; clone size: NA; D gene: NA; V gene: TRBV15; CDR3 protein: CATSRDGYEDEQYF; CDR3 DNA: TGTGCCACCAGCAGAGACGGGTACGAAGACGAGCAGTACTTC
J gene: TRBJ1-1; clone size: NA; D gene: NA; V gene: TRBV30; CDR3 protein: CAWSTRSAEAFF; CDR3 DNA: TGTGCCTGGAGTACGAGGAGTGCTGAAGCTTTCTTT
J gene: TRBJ1-1; clone size: NA; D gene: TRBD1; V gene: TRBV10-1; CDR3 protein: CASSERSLTGVNTEAFF; CDR3 DNA: TGCGCCAGCAGTGAGAGAAGCCTGACAGGGGTGAACACTGAAGCTTTCTTT
J gene: TRBJ2-5; clone size: once; D gene: TRBD2; V gene: TRBV30; CDR3 protein: CAWSGDGGADETQYF; CDR3 DNA: TGTGCCTGGAGTGGGGACGGGGGGGCCGATGAGACCCAGTACTTC
J gene: TRBJ1-5; clone size: NA; D gene: TRBD1; V gene: TRBV10-1; CDR3 protein: CASKPQGLEGNQPQHF; CDR3 DNA: TGCGCCAGCAAGCCACAGGGGTTAGAGGGCAATCAGCCCCAGCATTTT
J gene: TRBJ2-3; clone size: NA; D gene: TRBD2; V gene: TRBV5-4; CDR3 protein: CASRLAGGTDTQYF; CDR3 DNA: TGTGCCAGCAGGCTAGCGGGGGGAACTGATACGCAGTATTTT
J gene: TRBJ2-5; clone size: NA; D gene: TRBD2; V gene: TRBV5-8; CDR3 protein: CASSLGIGGQETQYF; CDR3 DNA: TGTGCCAGCAGCTTGGGCATCGGGGGGCAAGAGACCCAGTACTTC
J gene: TRBJ2-5; clone size: NA; D gene: NA; V gene: TRBV30; CDR3 protein: CAWSPRAVETQYF; CDR3 DNA: TGTGCCTGGAGTCCTCGAGCTGTGGAGACCCAGTACTTC
J gene: TRBJ1-6; clone size: NA; D gene: NA; V gene: TRBV30; CDR3 protein: CAWRPAPAGVLSPLHF; CDR3 DNA: TGTGCCTGGAGACCGGCTCCGGCAGGGGTTTTGTCACCCCTCCACTTT
J gene: TRBJ2-3; clone size: once; D gene: TRBD2; V gene: TRBV9; CDR3 protein: CASSVGTSPTDTQYF; CDR3 DNA: TGTGCCAGCAGCGTAGGGACTAGTCCCACAGATACGCAGTATTTT
J gene: TRBJ1-6; clone size: NA; D gene: NA; V gene: TRBV5-1; CDR3 protein: CASSLRAGPLSYNSPLHF; CDR3 DNA: TGCGCCAGCAGCTTGAGGGCAGGGCCCCTCTCCTATAATTCACCCCTCCACTTT
J gene: TRBJ2-7; clone size: NA; D gene: NA; V gene: TRBV5-5; CDR3 protein: CASSLDTILYEQYF; CDR3 DNA: TGTGCCAGCAGCCTCGACACCATTCTCTACGAGCAGTACTTC